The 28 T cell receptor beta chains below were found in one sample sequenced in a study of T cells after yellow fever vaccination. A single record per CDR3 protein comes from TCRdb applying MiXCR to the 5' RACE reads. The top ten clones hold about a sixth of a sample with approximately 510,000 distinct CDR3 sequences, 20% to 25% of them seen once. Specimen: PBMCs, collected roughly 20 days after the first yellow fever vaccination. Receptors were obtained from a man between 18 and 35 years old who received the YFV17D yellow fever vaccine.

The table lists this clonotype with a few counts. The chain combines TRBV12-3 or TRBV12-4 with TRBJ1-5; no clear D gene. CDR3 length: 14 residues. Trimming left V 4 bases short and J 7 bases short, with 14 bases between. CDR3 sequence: CASSSGLREQPQHF. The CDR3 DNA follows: TGTGCCAGCAGTTCCGGCCTGAGAGAGCAGCCCCAGCATTTT.

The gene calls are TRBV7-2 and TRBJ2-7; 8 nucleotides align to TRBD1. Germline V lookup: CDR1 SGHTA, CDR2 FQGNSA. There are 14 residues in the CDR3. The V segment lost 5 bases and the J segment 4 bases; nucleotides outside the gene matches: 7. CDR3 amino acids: CASSRDRGQYEQYV. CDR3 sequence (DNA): TGTGCCAGCAGCCGAGACAGGGGCCAATACGAGCAGTACGTC.

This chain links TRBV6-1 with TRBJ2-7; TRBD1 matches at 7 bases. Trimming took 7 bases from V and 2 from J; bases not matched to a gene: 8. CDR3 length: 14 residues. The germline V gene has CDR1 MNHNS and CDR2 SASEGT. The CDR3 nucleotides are TGTGCCAGCACCTCCAGGGGGTCAACCTACGAGCAGTACTTC. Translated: CASTSRGSTYEQYF.

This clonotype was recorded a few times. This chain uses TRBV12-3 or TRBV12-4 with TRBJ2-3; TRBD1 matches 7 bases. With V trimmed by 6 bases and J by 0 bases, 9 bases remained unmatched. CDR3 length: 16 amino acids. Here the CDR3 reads CASSPQTGISTDTQYF. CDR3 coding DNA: TGTGCCAGCAGCCCTCAGACAGGGATAAGCACAGATACGCAGTATTTT.

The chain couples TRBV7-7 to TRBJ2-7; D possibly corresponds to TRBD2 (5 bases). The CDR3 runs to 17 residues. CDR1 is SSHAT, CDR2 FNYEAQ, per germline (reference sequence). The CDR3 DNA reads TGTGCTAGCAGCTTAGCTACCAGGAGGTGGGACTCCTACGAGCAGTACGTC. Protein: CASSLATRRWDSYEQYV.

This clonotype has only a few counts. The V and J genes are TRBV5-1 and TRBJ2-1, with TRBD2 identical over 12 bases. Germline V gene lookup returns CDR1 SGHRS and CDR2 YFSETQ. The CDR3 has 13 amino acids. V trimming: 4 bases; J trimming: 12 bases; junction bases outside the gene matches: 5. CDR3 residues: CASSDGLAGLQFF. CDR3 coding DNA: TGCGCCAGCAGCGATGGACTAGCGGGGTTGCAGTTCTTC.

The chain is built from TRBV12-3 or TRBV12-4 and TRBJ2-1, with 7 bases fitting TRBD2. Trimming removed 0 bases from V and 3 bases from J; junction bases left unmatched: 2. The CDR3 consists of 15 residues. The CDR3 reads CASSLAWTSYNEQFF. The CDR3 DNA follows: TGTGCCAGCAGTTTAGCTTGGACTAGCTACAATGAGCAGTTCTTC.

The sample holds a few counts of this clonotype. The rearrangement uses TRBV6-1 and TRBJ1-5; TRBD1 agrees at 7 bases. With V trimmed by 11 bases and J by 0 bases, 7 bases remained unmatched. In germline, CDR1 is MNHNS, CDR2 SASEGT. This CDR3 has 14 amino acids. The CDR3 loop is CASRQGISNQPQHF. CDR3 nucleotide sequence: TGTGCCTCTAGACAGGGAATTAGCAATCAGCCCCAGCATTTT.

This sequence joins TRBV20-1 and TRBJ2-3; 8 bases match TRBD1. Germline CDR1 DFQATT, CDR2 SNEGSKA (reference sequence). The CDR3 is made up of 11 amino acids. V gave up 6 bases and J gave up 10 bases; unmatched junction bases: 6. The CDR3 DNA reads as TGCAGTGCCCAGGACAGGGTGTCGCAGTATTTT. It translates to CSAQDRVSQYF.

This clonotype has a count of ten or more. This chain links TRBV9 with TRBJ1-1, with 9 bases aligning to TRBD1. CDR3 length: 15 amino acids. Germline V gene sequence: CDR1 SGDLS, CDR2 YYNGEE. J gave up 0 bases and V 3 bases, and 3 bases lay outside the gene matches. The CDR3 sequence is CASSAGTGMNTEAFF. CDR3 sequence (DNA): TGTGCCAGCAGCGCCGGGACAGGGATGAACACTGAAGCTTTCTTT.

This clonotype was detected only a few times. CDR3 region: CASSFRYNEQFF. CDR3 bases: TGTGCCAGCAGCTTTCGGTACAATGAGCAGTTCTTC. This sequence joins TRBV7-2 and TRBJ2-1; D call uncertain. The germline V gene encodes CDR1 SGHTA and CDR2 FQGNSA. The length of the CDR3 is 12 residues. V was shortened by 3 bases and J by 4 bases, with 4 bases between the two germline ends.

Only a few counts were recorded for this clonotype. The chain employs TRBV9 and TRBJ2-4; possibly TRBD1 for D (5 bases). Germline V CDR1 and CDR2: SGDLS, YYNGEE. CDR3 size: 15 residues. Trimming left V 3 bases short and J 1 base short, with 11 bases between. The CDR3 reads CASSAGHAAKNIQYF. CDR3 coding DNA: TGTGCCAGCAGCGCCGGACACGCGGCCAAAAACATTCAGTACTTC.

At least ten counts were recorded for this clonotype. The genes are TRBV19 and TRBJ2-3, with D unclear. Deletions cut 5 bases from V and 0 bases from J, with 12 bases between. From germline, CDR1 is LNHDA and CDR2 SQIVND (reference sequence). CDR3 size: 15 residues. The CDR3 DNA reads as TGTGCCAGTAGTGGCACAGAGGCTAGCACAGATACGCAGTATTTT. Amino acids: CASSGTEASTDTQYF.

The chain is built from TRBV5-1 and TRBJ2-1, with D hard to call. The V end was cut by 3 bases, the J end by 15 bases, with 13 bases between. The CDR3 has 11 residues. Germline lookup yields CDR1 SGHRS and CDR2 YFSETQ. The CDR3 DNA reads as TGCGCCAGCAGCTCCTCCCGGGCCTCGTTCTTC. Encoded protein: CASSSSRASFF.

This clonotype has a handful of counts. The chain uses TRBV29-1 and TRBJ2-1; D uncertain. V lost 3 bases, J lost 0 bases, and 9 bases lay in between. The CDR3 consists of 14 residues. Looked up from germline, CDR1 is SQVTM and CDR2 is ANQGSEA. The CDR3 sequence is CSVEGFSSYNEQFF. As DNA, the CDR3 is TGCAGCGTTGAGGGCTTTAGCTCCTACAATGAGCAGTTCTTC.

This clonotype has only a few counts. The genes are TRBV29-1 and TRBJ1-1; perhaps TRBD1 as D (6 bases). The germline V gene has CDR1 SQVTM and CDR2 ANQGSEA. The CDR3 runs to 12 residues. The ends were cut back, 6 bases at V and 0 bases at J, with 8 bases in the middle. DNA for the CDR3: TGCAGCGTCGACAGGTTGAACACTGAAGCTTTCTTT. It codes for CSVDRLNTEAFF.

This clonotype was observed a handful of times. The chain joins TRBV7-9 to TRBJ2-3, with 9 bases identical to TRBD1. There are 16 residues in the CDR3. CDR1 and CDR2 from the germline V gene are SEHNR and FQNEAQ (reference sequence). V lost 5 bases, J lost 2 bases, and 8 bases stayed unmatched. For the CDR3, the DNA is TGTGCCAGCAGCCCCGGACAGGGGCACTTCACAGATACGCAGTATTTT. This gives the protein CASSPGQGHFTDTQYF.

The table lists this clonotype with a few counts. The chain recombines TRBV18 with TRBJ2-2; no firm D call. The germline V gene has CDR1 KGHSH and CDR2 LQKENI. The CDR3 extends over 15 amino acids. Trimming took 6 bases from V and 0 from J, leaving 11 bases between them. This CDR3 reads CASSSAGPNTGELFF. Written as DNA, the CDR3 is TGTGCCAGCTCCTCAGCAGGTCCGAACACCGGGGAGCTGTTTTTT.

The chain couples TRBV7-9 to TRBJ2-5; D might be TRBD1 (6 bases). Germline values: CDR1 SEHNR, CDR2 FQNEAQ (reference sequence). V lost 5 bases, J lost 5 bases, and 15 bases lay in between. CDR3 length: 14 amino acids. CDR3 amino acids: CASSIPGVRETQYF. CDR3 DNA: TGTGCCAGCAGCATTCCAGGGGTCCGGGAGACCCAGTACTTC. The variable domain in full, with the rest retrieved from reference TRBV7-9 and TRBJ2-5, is DTGVSQNPRHKITKRGQNVTFRCDPISEHNRLYWYRQTLGQGPEFLTYFQNEAQLEKSRLLSDRFSAERPKGSFSTLEIQRTEQGDSAMYLCASSIPGVRETQYFGPGTRLLVL.

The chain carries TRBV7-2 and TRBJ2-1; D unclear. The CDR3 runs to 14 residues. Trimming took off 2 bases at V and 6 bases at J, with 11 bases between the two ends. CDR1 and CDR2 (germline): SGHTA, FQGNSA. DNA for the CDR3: TGTGCCAGCAGCTTAATGTTACCCCTCAATGAGCAGTTCTTC. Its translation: CASSLMLPLNEQFF.

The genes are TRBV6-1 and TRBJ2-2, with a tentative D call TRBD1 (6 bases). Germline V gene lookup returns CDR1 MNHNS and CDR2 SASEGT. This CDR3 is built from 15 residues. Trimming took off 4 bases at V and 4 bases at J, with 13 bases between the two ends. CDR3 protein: CASSGYREPTGELFF. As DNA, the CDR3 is TGTGCCAGCAGTGGCTACAGGGAACCCACCGGGGAGCTGTTTTTT.

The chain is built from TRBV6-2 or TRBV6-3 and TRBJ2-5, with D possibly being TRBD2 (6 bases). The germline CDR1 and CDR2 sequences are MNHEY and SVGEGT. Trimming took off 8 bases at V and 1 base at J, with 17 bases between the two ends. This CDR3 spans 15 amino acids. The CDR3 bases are TGTGCCAGCTCGCCGGGGGTGGGGGGCCAAGAGACCCAGTACTTC. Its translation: CASSPGVGGQETQYF.

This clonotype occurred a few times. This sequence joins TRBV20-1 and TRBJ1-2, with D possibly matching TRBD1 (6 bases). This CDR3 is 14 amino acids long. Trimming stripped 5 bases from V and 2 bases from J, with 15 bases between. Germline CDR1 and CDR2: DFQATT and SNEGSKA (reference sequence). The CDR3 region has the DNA TGCAGTGCTTCGTCCAAGGGGGAGAACTATGGCTACACCTTC. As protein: CSASSKGENYGYTF.

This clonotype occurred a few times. As DNA, the CDR3 is TGTGCCATCAGTGAGTCTAGCGGGGGTCCAGATACGCAGTATTTT. This encodes CAISESSGGPDTQYF. The rearrangement uses TRBV10-3 and TRBJ2-3; TRBD2 matches at 9 bases. The germline gives CDR1 ENHRY, CDR2 SYGVKD. This CDR3 is 15 amino acids long. V was clipped by 0 bases and J by 4 bases; unmatched bases: 2.

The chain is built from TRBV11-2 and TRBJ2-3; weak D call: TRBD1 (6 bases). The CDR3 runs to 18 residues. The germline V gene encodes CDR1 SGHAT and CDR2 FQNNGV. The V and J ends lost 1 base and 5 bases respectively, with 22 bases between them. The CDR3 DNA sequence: TGTGCCAGCAGCTTAGGCCCCCTGATGATGGGGGCCGAAGATACGCAGTATTTT. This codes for CASSLGPLMMGAEDTQYF.

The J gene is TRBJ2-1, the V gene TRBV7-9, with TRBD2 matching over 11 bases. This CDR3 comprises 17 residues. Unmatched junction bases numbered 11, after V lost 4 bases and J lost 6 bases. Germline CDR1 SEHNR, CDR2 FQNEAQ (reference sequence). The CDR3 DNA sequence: TGTGCCAGCAGCTCGACTAGCGGGGCTCTAGGGTCCAATGAGCAGTTCTTC. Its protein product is CASSSTSGALGSNEQFF. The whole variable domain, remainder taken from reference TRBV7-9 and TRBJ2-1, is DTGVSQNPRHKITKRGQNVTFRCDPISEHNRLYWYRQTLGQGPEFLTYFQNEAQLEKSRLLSDRFSAERPKGSFSTLEIQRTEQGDSAMYLCASSSTSGALGSNEQFFGPGTRLTVL.

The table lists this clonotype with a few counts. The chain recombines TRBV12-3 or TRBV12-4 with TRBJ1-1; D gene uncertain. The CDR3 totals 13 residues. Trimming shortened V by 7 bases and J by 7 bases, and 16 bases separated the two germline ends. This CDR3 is CASTPRWTGEAFF. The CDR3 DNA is TGTGCCAGCACCCCACGGTGGACGGGTGAAGCTTTCTTT.

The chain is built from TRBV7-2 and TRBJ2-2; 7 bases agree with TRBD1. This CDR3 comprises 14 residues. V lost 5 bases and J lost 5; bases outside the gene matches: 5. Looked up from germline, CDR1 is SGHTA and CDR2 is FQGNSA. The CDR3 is CASSPQQGTGELFF. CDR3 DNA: TGTGCCAGCAGCCCCCAACAGGGGACCGGGGAGCTGTTTTTT.